These 14 T cell receptor beta chains originate from one sample sequenced in a study of cytomegalovirus exposure and HLA in healthy donors. It was with 60 Vbeta and 13 Jbeta primers that the PCR ran. Repertoires were generated with immunoSEQ multiplex PCR, while TCRdb's copy carries only in-frame clones and drops some. The sample lists fewer than 150,000 clones, roughly 80% seen once, with approximately 8.8% in the top ten. Sequenced material: PBMCs. The receptors shown here come from a female donor in good health and CMV-seropositive.

The CDR3: CSATSQEKLFF. DNA of the CDR3: TGCAGTGCCACATCCCAAGAAAAACTGTTTTTT. V is TRBV20-1 and J is TRBJ1-4; D call uncertain. Germline CDR1 is DFQATT and CDR2 is SNEGSKA (reference sequence). Deletions cut 6 bases from V and 8 bases from J, with 10 bases between. The CDR3 loop spans 11 amino acids.

The chain employs TRBV30 and TRBJ1-1; the match to TRBD1 covers 8 bases. This CDR3 is 15 amino acids long. V dropped 3 bases and J dropped 6; count of bases not matched to a gene: 12. Germline V gene sequence: CDR1 GTSNPN, CDR2 SVGIG (reference sequence). In nucleotides, the CDR3 is TGTGCCTGGAGGGCCTCAGACAGGGGTATTTCTGAAGCTTTCTTT. Translating it yields CAWRASDRGISEAFF.

The rearrangement joins TRBV19 to TRBJ2-2, with 8 bases lining up with TRBD1. The CDR3 is 15 amino acids. Germline-derived CDR1 and CDR2 are LNHDA and SQIVND (reference sequence). The ends lost 7 bases at V and 2 bases at J; junction bases unmatched: 6. As DNA, the CDR3 is TGTGCCAGTACTCCGGGACAGGCCAACACCGGGGAGCTGTTTTTT. This encodes CASTPGQANTGELFF.

The chain recombines TRBV7-8 with TRBJ1-6, with TRBD1 matching over 10 bases. The CDR3 totals 15 residues. Germline CDR1 and CDR2: SGHVS and FQNEAQ. J was trimmed by 8 bases and V by 5 bases; bases with no gene match: 6. This CDR3 reads CASSKRQGAYSPLHF. The DNA of the CDR3 is TGTGCCAGCAGCAAGAGACAGGGGGCTTATTCACCCCTCCACTTT.

This clone was counted many times. The rearrangement uses TRBV6-4 and TRBJ2-3, with TRBD2 matching 11 bases. The CDR3 length is 15 residues. Germline CDR1 MRHNA, CDR2 SNTAGT. V shed 3 bases and J 1 base; nucleotides not matched to a gene: 0. The CDR3 DNA sequence: TGTGCCAGCAGTGAGACTAGCGGGGGCACAGATACGCAGTATTTT. It specifies CASSETSGGTDTQYF.

The chain is built from TRBV4-3 and TRBJ1-6, with unresolved D. Germline CDR1 LGHNA, CDR2 YSLEER. Trimming stripped 0 bases from V and 7 bases from J, with 16 bases between. The CDR3 has 17 residues. The CDR3 loop reads CASSQEGLLGGNSPLHF. For the CDR3, the DNA is TGCGCCAGCAGCCAAGAAGGATTATTAGGAGGGAATTCACCCCTCCACTTT.

This clone was recorded a few times. This chain links TRBV30 with TRBJ1-2; 8 positions agree with TRBD1. Germline lookup yields CDR1 GTSNPN and CDR2 SVGIG (reference sequence). J was trimmed by 4 bases and V by 2 bases; bases with no gene match: 3. The CDR3 consists of 13 residues. The CDR3 nucleotides are TGTGCCTGGAGTCGGGACAGGCCCTATGGCTACACCTTC. Translating gives CAWSRDRPYGYTF.

This clone was observed a single time. The chain recombines TRBV9 with TRBJ2-1; TRBD2 matches at 8 bases. CDR1 and CDR2 from the germline V gene are SGDLS and YYNGEE. The CDR3 has 16 amino acids. V dropped 0 bases and J dropped 1; count of bases not matched to a gene: 3. CDR3 sequence (DNA): TGTGCCAGCAGCGTAGGCGGGGGGTTTTCCTACAATGAGCAGTTCTTC. It yields the protein CASSVGGGFSYNEQFF.

This rearrangement joins TRBV2 to TRBJ2-3, with 8 nucleotides matching TRBD1. With 2 bases clipped from V and 2 bases from J, the junction kept 0 bases outside the gene matches. CDR3 length equals 14 residues. In germline, CDR1 is SNHLY, CDR2 FYNNEI. The CDR3 nucleotides read TGTGCCAGCAGTGAACAGGGGGCCACAGATACGCAGTATTTT. It specifies CASSEQGATDTQYF.

This clone was seen more than once but under ten times. The chain recombines TRBV5-1 with TRBJ1-1; possibly TRBD1 for D (5 bases). V was shortened by 1 base and J by 5 bases, with 12 bases between the two germline ends. Germline lookup yields CDR1 SGHRS and CDR2 YFSETQ. This CDR3 has 14 amino acids. The CDR3 loop is CASSLMIRETEAFF. DNA for the CDR3: TGCGCCAGCAGCTTGATGATCAGGGAAACTGAAGCTTTCTTT.

The chain has TRBV7-9 and TRBJ2-3; 11 bases fit TRBD2. The CDR3 is made up of 17 amino acids. From germline, CDR1 is SEHNR and CDR2 FQNEAQ (reference sequence). With V trimmed by 2 bases and J by 6 bases, 10 bases remained unmatched. The CDR3 loop reads CASSLTRTSGGPDTQYF. The DNA of the CDR3 is TGTGCCAGCAGCTTAACCCGCACTAGCGGGGGCCCCGATACGCAGTATTTT.

The chain is built from TRBV5-6 and TRBJ1-1, with no clear D. V lost 3 bases and J 1 base, leaving 13 bases between the germline ends. Per the germline V gene, CDR1 is SGHDT and CDR2 is YYEEEE. The CDR3 is 15 residues long. The CDR3 sequence is CASSSLPRTNTEAFF. The CDR3, as DNA: TGTGCCAGCAGCTCCCTCCCCAGAACGAACACTGAAGCTTTCTTT.

V usage is TRBV7-9 and J usage is TRBJ1-6; D not certain. The V end lost 5 bases, the J end lost 10 bases, and 9 bases lay between the germline ends. This CDR3 is built from 12 residues. Germline loops: CDR1 SEHNR, CDR2 FQNEAQ (reference sequence). The CDR3 sequence is CASSPEGSPLHF. The CDR3 DNA reads TGTGCCAGCAGCCCCGAGGGATCACCCCTCCACTTT.

This clone was observed a handful of times. The rearrangement joins TRBV6-1 to TRBJ2-1; 10 bases are shared with TRBD1. Germline V gene sequence: CDR1 MNHNS, CDR2 SASEGT. With 5 bases clipped from V and 8 bases from J, the junction kept 6 bases outside the gene matches. This CDR3 contains 14 residues. Written as DNA, the CDR3 is TGTGCCAGCAGTCGACAGGGGGCCGGGTATGAGCAGTTCTTC. As protein: CASSRQGAGYEQFF.